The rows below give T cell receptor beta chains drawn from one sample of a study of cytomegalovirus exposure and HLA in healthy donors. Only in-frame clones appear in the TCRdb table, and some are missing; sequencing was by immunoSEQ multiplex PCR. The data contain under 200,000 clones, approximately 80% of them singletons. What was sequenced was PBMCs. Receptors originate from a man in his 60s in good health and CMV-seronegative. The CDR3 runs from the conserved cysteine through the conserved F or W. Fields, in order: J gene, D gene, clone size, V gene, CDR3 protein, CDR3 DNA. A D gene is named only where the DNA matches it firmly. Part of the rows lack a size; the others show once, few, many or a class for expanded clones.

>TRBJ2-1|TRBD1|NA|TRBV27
CASSFPTGDEQFF
TGTGCCAGCAGTTTCCCAACAGGGGATGAGCAGTTCTTC
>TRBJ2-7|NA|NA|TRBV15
CATSRSITVLTYEQYF
TGTGCCACCAGCAGAAGTATAACAGTTCTAACCTACGAGCAGTACTTC
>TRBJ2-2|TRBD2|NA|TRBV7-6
CASSTRGGYTGELFF
TGTGCCAGCAGCACTCGGGGGGGGTACACCGGGGAGCTGTTTTTT
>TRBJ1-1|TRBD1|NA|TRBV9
CASSVGRGQAFF
TGTGCCAGCAGCGTGGGTAGGGGGCAAGCTTTCTTT
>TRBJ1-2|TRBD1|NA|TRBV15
CATSRGTGEGYGYTF
TGTGCCACCAGCAGAGGGACAGGGGAAGGCTATGGCTACACCTTC
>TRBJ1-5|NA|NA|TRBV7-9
CASSLGSPTNQPQHF
TGTGCCAGCAGCTTAGGCAGTCCGACAAATCAGCCCCAGCATTTT
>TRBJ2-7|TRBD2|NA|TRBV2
CASRGGPGLAGVYEQYF
TGTGCCAGCAGGGGAGGCCCTGGACTAGCGGGAGTCTACGAGCAGTACTTC
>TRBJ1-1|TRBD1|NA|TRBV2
CASSANQQGTEAFF
TGTGCCAGCAGCGCCAACCAACAGGGGACTGAAGCTTTCTTT
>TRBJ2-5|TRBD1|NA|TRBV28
CASSPYDRGRLWRETQYF
TGTGCCAGCAGCCCGTACGACAGGGGGCGTCTTTGGAGAGAGACCCAGTACTTC
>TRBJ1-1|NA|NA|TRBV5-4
CASSFQGMNTEAFF
TGTGCCAGCAGCTTTCAGGGGATGAACACTGAAGCTTTCTTT
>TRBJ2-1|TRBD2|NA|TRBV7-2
CASSLSSGSYNEQFF
TGTGCCAGCAGCTTATCTAGCGGGAGCTACAATGAGCAGTTCTTC
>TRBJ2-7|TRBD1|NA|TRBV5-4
CASSFGTASHYEQYF
TGTGCCAGCAGCTTTGGGACAGCATCGCACTACGAGCAGTACTTC
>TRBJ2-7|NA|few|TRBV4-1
CASSQQRTASYEQYF
TGCGCCAGCAGCCAACAAAGGACAGCTTCCTACGAGCAGTACTTC
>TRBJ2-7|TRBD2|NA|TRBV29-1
CSVSGTSGNRGGIEQYF
TGCAGCGTGTCCGGGACTAGCGGGAACAGAGGCGGGATCGAGCAGTACTTC
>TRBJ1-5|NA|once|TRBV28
CASSQSSNQPQHF
TGTGCCAGCAGTCAATCTAGCAATCAGCCCCAGCATTTT
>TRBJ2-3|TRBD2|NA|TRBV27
CASRRGGADTQYF
TGTGCCAGCCGACGGGGGGGGGCAGATACGCAGTATTTT
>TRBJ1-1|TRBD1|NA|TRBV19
CASRETGLNTEAFF
TGTGCCAGTAGGGAGACAGGGCTGAACACTGAAGCTTTCTTT
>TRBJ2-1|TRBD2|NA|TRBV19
CASSARAGGHNEQFF
TGTGCCAGTAGTGCCAGGGCGGGAGGGCACAATGAGCAGTTCTTC
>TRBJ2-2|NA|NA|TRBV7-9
CASSLIAQNTGELFF
TGTGCCAGCAGCTTAATCGCCCAGAATACCGGGGAGCTGTTTTTT
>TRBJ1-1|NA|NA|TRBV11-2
CASSLQVQDTEAFF
TGTGCCAGCAGCTTACAAGTACAGGACACTGAAGCTTTCTTT
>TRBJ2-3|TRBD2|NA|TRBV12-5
CASGLETSGGGTLDTQYF
TGTGCTAGTGGTTTGGAGACTAGCGGGGGGGGGACATTAGATACGCAGTATTTT
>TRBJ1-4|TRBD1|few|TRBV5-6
CASSSPRDSNEKLFF
TGTGCCAGCAGCTCTCCCCGGGACAGCAATGAAAAACTGTTTTTT
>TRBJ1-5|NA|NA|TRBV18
CASSHARVDSNQPQHF
TGTGCCAGCTCCCATGCCCGGGTAGACAGCAATCAGCCCCAGCATTTT
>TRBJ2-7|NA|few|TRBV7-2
CASSLGDRYYEQYF
TGTGCCAGCAGCTTAGGTGACAGGTACTACGAGCAGTACTTC
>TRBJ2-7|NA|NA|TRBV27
CASIARLAYEQYF
TGTGCCAGCATCGCGAGGCTCGCATACGAGCAGTACTTC
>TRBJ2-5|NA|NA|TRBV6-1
CASSEALRLRETQYF
TGTGCCAGCAGTGAAGCGCTTCGGTTGCGGGAGACCCAGTACTTC
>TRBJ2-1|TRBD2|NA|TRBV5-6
CASSLVLAGATSSYNEQFF
TGTGCCAGCAGCTTGGTTCTAGCGGGGGCCACAAGCTCCTACAATGAGCAGTTCTTC
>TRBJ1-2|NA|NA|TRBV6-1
CASSAADSQYGYTF
TGTGCCAGCAGCGCCGCGGACAGTCAATATGGCTACACCTTC
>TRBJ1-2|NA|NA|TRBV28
CASSVPLGQPGYGYTF
TGTGCCAGCAGTGTACCGTTAGGACAGCCAGGCTATGGCTACACCTTC
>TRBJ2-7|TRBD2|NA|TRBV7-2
CASSKRTSPDEQYF
TGTGCCAGCAGCAAACGGACTAGTCCCGACGAGCAGTACTTC
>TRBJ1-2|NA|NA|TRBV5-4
CASSLGGGQGYGYTF
TGTGCCAGCAGCTTGGGGGGGGGTCAGGGCTATGGCTACACCTTC
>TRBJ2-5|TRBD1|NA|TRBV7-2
CASSFRQGVQETQYF
TGTGCCAGCAGCTTCAGACAGGGGGTCCAAGAGACCCAGTACTTC
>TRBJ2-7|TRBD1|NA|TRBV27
CASSPRTGSDVYEQYF
TGTGCCAGCAGTCCCAGGACAGGATCCGATGTCTACGAGCAGTACTTC
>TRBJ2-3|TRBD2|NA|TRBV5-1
CASSLAGSLSGRIADTQYF
TGCGCCAGCAGCTTGGCGGGGTCCCTTAGCGGGAGGATCGCGGATACGCAGTATTTT
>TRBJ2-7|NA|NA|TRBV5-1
CASSLAPGYGEQYF
TGCGCCAGCAGCTTGGCGCCGGGTTACGGCGAGCAGTACTTC
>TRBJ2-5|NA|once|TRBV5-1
CASSIQVSAETQYF
TGCGCCAGCAGCATACAGGTGTCGGCAGAGACCCAGTACTTC
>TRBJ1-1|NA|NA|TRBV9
CASSVPGGRNTEAFF
TGTGCCAGCAGCGTGCCCGGGGGGAGGAACACTGAAGCTTTCTTT
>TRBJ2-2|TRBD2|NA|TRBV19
CASHPGGSNTGELFF
TGTGCCAGTCACCCGGGGGGTTCAAACACCGGGGAGCTGTTTTTT
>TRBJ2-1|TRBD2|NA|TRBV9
CASSGASGSIYEQFF
TGTGCCAGCAGCGGAGCTAGCGGGAGTATATATGAGCAGTTCTTC
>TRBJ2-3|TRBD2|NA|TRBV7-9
CASSLALAGGLNRYTQYF
TGTGCCAGCAGCTTAGCACTAGCGGGAGGGCTCAACCGATATACGCAGTATTTT
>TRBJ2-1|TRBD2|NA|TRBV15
CATRPSGTFSYNEQFF
TGTGCCACCAGGCCTAGCGGGACTTTCTCCTACAATGAGCAGTTCTTC
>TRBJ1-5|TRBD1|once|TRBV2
CASGQGDQPQHF
TGTGCCAGTGGACAGGGAGATCAGCCCCAGCATTTT
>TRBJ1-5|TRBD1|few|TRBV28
CASNLQGRNQPQHF
TGTGCCAGCAATCTACAGGGGAGGAATCAGCCCCAGCATTTT
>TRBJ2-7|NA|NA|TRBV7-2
CASSLTNTYEQYF
TGTGCCAGCAGCTTGACTAACACCTACGAGCAGTACTTC
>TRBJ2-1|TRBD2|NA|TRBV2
CASEGGGDYNEQFF
TGTGCCAGCGAGGGCGGGGGGGACTACAATGAGCAGTTCTTC
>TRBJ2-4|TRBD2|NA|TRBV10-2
CASSESTSGGQLAKNIQYF
TGCGCCAGCAGTGAGTCGACTAGCGGGGGGCAACTAGCCAAAAACATTCAGTACTTC
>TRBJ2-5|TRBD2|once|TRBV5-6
CASSFPLGLAGGGQETQYF
TGTGCCAGCAGCTTCCCCTTAGGACTAGCGGGGGGAGGGCAAGAGACCCAGTACTTC
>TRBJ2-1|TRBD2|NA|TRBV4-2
CASSQEWTSGGDEQFF
TGTGCCAGCAGCCAAGAATGGACTAGCGGGGGGGATGAGCAGTTCTTC
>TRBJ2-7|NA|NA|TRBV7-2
CASNSGVGAYEQYF
TGTGCCAGCAACTCAGGGGTAGGAGCCTACGAGCAGTACTTC
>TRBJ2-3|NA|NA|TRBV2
CASSDRLGGDTQYF
TGTGCCAGCAGTGACAGGCTCGGTGGGGATACGCAGTATTTT
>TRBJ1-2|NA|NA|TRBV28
CASRPTVNGYTF
TGTGCCAGCAGGCCCACAGTAAATGGCTACACCTTC
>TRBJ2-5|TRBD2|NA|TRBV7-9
CASSYGLEVETQYF
TGTGCCAGCAGCTACGGACTAGAAGTGGAGACCCAGTACTTC
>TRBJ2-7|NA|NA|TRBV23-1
CASSQSPDYSYEQYF
TGCGCCAGCAGTCAATCCCCAGACTACTCCTACGAGCAGTACTTC
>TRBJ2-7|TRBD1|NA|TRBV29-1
CSVDGGTGTYEQYF
TGCAGCGTTGACGGAGGGACAGGGACCTACGAGCAGTACTTC
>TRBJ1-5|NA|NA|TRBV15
CATSRVLQGLWLPQNF
TGTGCCACCAGCAGAGTACTTCAGGGGTTGTGGTTGCCCCAGAATTTT